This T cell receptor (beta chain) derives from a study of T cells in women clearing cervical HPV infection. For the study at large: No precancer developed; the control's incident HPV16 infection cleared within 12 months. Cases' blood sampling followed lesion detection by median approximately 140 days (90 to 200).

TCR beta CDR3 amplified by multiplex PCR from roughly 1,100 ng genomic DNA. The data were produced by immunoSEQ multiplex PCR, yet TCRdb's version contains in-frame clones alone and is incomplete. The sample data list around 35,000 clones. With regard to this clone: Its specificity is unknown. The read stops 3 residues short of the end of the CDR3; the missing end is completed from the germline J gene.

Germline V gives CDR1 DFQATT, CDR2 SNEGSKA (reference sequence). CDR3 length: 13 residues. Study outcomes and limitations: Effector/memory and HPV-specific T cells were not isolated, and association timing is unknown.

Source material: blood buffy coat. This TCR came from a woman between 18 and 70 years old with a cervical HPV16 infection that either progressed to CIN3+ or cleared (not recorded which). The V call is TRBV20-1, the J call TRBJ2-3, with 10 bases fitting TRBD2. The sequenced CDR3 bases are TGCAGTGCTAGAGTTCTAGCGGGAGAGACG. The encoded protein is CSARVLAGET. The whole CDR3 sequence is CSARVLAGETQYF.